This T cell receptor (beta chain) was sequenced during a study of shared clonotypes between healthy human individuals. The germline V gene has CDR1 SGHAT and CDR2 FQNNGV. The germline V and J ends were trimmed by 5 bases and 6 bases, with 19 bases remaining between them. This CDR3 has 16 residues. The assay was immunoSEQ multiplex PCR, and TCRdb's table has in-frame clones only and misses some. The sample carries 300,000 to 400,000 clones, around 86% recorded once. Sequencing used memory CD8+ T cells sorted from blood. The subset denotes: CD45RO+ cells pooled with CCR7-negative TemRA cells. V and J are TRBV11-2 and TRBJ2-2, with D tentatively TRBD1 or TRBD2 (5 bases each). The clonotype comes from a man aged 18-30 years in good health. The CDR3 protein is CASSPGTNGVPGELFF. The DNA for the CDR3 is TGTGCCAGCAGCCCCGGGACCAACGGGGTGCCCGGGGAGCTGTTTTTT.